In this sample, the clone carrying this T cell receptor beta chain turned up a few times. Its matching antigen is unknown. The data derive from a study of response to subunit inactivated influenza vaccine. General study points: New T cells are recruited in small numbers by each seasonal influenza vaccination, according to the authors' suggestion.

The CDR3 loop spans 13 amino acids. V was clipped by 6 bases and J by 13 bases, with 19 bases between them. Each CDR3 protein gets one entry after TCRdb re-called the RT-PCR reads with MiXCR. The sample includes about 520,000 distinct CDR3 sequences, roughly 7.6% seen only once; the top ten take about an eighth. The chain uses TRBV12-3 or TRBV12-4 and TRBJ2-1, with D possibly matching TRBD2 (5 bases). This clonotype was obtained from a man between 50 and 75 years old who received an inactivated influenza vaccine. This material consisted of PBMCs from blood, taken less than 30 months after vaccination. The CDR3 bases are TGTGCCAGCAGCACCCTCGGACTCGCCGCCCAGTTCTTC. Residues: CASSTLGLAAQFF.